The T cell receptor beta chain described here comes from a study of blood T cells in healthy people across ages. Ten or more counts support this clonotype. Extracted total RNA amounted to at least 6 micrograms for each sample. Germline CDR1 is SGHRS and CDR2 is YFSETQ. This CDR3 has 12 residues. Trimming stripped 4 bases from V and 6 bases from J, with 11 bases between. A second 7 to 11 cycle PCR used barcoded and J-beta primers. TCRdb recomputed calls from the 5' RACE reads with MiXCR, one row per CDR3 protein. The profile shows around 1.7 million distinct CDR3 sequences, approximately 28% of them singletons.

The chain carries TRBV5-1 and TRBJ2-7; the D gene could be TRBD1 or TRBD2 (5 bases each). Sequencing was done on a sample of blood. This clonotype was obtained from a woman younger than 45 in good health. The CDR3 here is CASSSGDREQYF. CDR3 nucleotides: TGCGCCAGCAGCAGTGGGGACCGCGAGCAGTACTTC.